Given below is one TCR beta chain in context. This clonotype has more than one count but fewer than ten. Its antigen is unknown. No base qualities exist here, and no much larger clone lies one base off it. The sample comes from a study of CD8 T cells in ankylosing spondylitis (dated by TCRdb to the late 2010s). Study-level background: The study set out to find disease-linked TCR variants by profiling T cell receptor beta repertoires in ankylosing spondylitis patients and healthy donors. Peripheral blood was sampled, and synovial fluid was additionally collected from ankylosing spondylitis patients. The full study cohort was made up of about two dozen ankylosing spondylitis patients and 108 healthy donors. Study-wide findings and limitations: A TCR beta motif of about 8 highly homologous amino acid variants appeared characteristic of blood from ankylosing spondylitis patients. A CD8+ phenotype was shown by the disease-linked clones, which were found at relatively low frequencies in peripheral blood. Some motif variants were previously reported in synovial fluid and blood of reactive arthritis patients, suggesting common disease-initiation mechanisms. The disease-linked clones were reported to be significantly enriched in matched synovial fluid samples from ankylosing spondylitis patients.

TCRdb names Illumina HiSeq 2500 as the instrument used. TCR beta libraries were prepared by quantitative 5'-RACE with molecular barcodes. The study's own analysis went as follows. To identify disease-linked TCR variants, a new computational method was used, one built on a probabilistic model of VDJ rearrangement. TCRdb ran its own pipeline on the public reads, namely fastp trimming at Q25 and MiXCR clone calling, and kept in-frame beta chains. Every distinct CDR3 protein forms one entry, paired with its most common genes and DNA. V and J calls and clone size were set by TCRdb, not the authors. A total of a few hundred thousand distinct CDR3 sequences appear in this sample, approximately 20% of them only once. Of the sample, about a sixth is held by the ten largest clones. From V the trimming removes 3 bases and from J it removes 6 bases, while the gene matches leave 9 bases of the junction unaccounted for. The CDR3 covers 15 residues, taking in both the cysteine and the phenylalanine. The DNA shown is the 45-base CDR3, in frame from base 1. The germline V gene encodes CDR1 SGHTS and CDR2 YDEGEE.

The receptor chain draws on TRBV5-8 and TRBJ2-3, with TRBD2 matching 8 junction bases. Sequencing was done on a sample of blood, either unsorted or a sorted T cell fraction (not recorded which). This clonotype was sampled from a male donor with ankylosing spondylitis. The CDR3 loop reads CASSWAGGLGDTQYF. The DNA is as follows: TGTGCCAGCAGCTGGGCGGGAGGTTTAGGCGATACGCAGTATTTT.